In this sample, the clone carrying this T cell receptor beta chain turned up many times. Its target is unknown. TCRdb independently ran MiXCR on the reads; one entry per CDR3 protein. The table shows more than 90,000 distinct CDR3 sequences, with 10% occurring only once. The CDR3 extends over 17 amino acids. Germline V gives CDR1 MNHNY, CDR2 SVGAGI (reference sequence). Trimming removed 5 bases from V and 4 bases from J; junction bases left unmatched: 14. This entry comes from a study of T cell repertoires in cytomegalovirus infection. Study-wide points: Based on cumulative public TCR beta family frequency, carriers of CMV plus the relevant HLA were identified.

Input material: PBMCs, sequenced either directly or after in vitro stimulation (not recorded which). The TCR originated in a human donor in good health (CMV status not recorded). Some clones in this sample may be carry-over from other donors' samples. The chain uses TRBV6-6 and TRBJ2-1, with TRBD2 identical over 7 bases. The CDR3 DNA sequence: TGTGCCAGCAGTCCGGGAACGGGCCCGGGGGGTTACAATGAGCAGTTCTTC. Translation gives CASSPGTGPGGYNEQFF.